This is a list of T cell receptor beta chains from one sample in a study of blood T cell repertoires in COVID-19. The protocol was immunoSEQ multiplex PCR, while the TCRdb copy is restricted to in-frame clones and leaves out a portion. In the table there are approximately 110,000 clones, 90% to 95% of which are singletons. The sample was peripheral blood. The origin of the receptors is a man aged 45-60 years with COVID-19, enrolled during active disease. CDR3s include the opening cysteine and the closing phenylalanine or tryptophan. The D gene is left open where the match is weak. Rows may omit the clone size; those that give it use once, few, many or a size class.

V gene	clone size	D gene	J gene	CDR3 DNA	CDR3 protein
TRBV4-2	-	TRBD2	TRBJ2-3	TGTGCCAGCAGCCAATCCCCGGGACTAGCGGGAGAAGCTACAGATACGCAGTATTTT	CASSQSPGLAGEATDTQYF
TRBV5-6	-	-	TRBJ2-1	TGTGCCAGCAGCTTGGACCGGGACAAACGCAGCCTCAACTTCAATGAGCAGTTCTTC	CASSLDRDKRSLNFNEQFF
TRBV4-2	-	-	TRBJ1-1	TGTGCCAGCAGCCAAGACGATGGAGGGACTGAAGCTTTCTTT	CASSQDDGGTEAFF
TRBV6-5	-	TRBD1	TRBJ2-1	TGTGCCAGCAGACGGGACAGTTACTCAAAGGAGTTCTTC	CASRRDSYSKEFF
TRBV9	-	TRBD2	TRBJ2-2	TGTGCCAGCAGCGTAGGGACTAGCGGGTACACCGGGGAGCTGTTTTTT	CASSVGTSGYTGELFF
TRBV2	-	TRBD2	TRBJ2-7	TGTGCCAGCAGTGCGGGACTAGCGGGAGATTGGTACGAGCAGTACTTC	CASSAGLAGDWYEQYF
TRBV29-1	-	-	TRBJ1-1	TGCAGCGTTCCCGTGTTAGGGGACTACACTGAAGCTTTCTTT	CSVPVLGDYTEAFF
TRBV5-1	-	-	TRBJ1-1	TGCGCCAGCAGCTTCCGGCGGGCGGACACTGAAGCTTTCTTT	CASSFRRADTEAFF
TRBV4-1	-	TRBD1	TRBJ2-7	TGCGCCAGCAGCCCGTATGGGGACAGGGGCTACGAGCAGTACTTC	CASSPYGDRGYEQYF
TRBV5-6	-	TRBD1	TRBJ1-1	TGTGCCAGCAGTCGACAGGGGAACACTGAAGCTTTCTTT	CASSRQGNTEAFF
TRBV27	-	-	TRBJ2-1	TGTGCCAGCAGTCCACAGGGCTCCTACAATGAGCAGTTCTTC	CASSPQGSYNEQFF
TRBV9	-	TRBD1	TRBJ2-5	TGTGCCAGCAGCGTAGGAGACAGGGGATGGGAGGAGACCCAGTACTTC	CASSVGDRGWEETQYF
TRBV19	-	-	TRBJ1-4	TGTGCCAGTAGAAAGATGGGCGAGGAAAAACTGTTTTTT	CASRKMGEEKLFF
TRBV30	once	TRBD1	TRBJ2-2	TGTGCCTGGAGTGGAACAGGGGGTTGGGCCGGGGAGCTGTTTTTT	CAWSGTGGWAGELFF
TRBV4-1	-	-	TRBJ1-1	TGCGCCAGCAGCCAAGATACCCGCGGGAACACTGAAGCTTTCTTT	CASSQDTRGNTEAFF
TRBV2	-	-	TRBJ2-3	TGTGCCAGCAGTGGCGACCTCCTAGGTACGCAGTATTTT	CASSGDLLGTQYF
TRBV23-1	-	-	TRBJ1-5	TGCGCCAATTCTAACAGAACTGATCAGCCCCAGCATTTT	CANSNRTDQPQHF
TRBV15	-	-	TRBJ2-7	TGTGCCACCAGCAGAGATCGAGGGCAGGGGTCCTACGAGCAGTACTTC	CATSRDRGQGSYEQYF
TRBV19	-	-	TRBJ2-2	TGTGCCAGCAGGAGGGGAGGCTTGGACACCGGGGAGCTGTTTTTT	CASRRGGLDTGELFF
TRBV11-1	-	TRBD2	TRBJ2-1	TGTGCCAGCAGCTTATCAGTAGCGGGCAATGAGCAGTTCTTC	CASSLSVAGNEQFF
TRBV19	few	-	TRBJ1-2	TGTGCCAGTAGCCAGGGTGACTCAGGAGTGAGAGGCTACACCTTC	CASSQGDSGVRGYTF
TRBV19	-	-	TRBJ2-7	TGTGCCAGTAGTCCCGAACGGGGGTTCTACGAGCAGTACTTC	CASSPERGFYEQYF
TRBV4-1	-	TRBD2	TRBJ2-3	TGCGCCAGCAGCCTGACGACTAGCGGGAGAGCAGATACGCAGTATTTT	CASSLTTSGRADTQYF
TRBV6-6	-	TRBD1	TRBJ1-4	TGTGCCAGCAGTTACCCCCCGGGACAGGGGGCCGGACTGTTTTTT	CASSYPPGQGAGLFF
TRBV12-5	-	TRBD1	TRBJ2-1	TGTGCTAGTGCCCTTAGCGACGGGACAGGGGACTACAATGAGCAGTTCTTC	CASALSDGTGDYNEQFF
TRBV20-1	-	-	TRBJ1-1	TGCAGTGGGGGAGGCACTGAAGCTTTCTTT	CSGGGTEAFF
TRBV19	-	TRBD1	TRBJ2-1	TGTGCCAGTAGTATCAAGGACAGGGGTGTCCACAATGAGCAGTTCTTC	CASSIKDRGVHNEQFF
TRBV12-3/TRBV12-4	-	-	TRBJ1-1	TGTGCCAGCAATAAACAGGGTTTTACTGAAGCTTTCTTT	CASNKQGFTEAFF
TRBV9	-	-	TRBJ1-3	TGTGCCAGCAGCGGGTTACAGGGCCCTGGAAACACCATATATTTT	CASSGLQGPGNTIYF
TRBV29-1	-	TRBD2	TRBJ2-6	TGCAGCGTTGCGAGCGGGACGTCTGGGGCCAACGTCCTGACTTTC	CSVASGTSGANVLTF
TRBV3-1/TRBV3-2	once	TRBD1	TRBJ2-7	TGTGCCAGCAGCCCGGGACAGGGATTTAGAGAGCAGTACTTC	CASSPGQGFREQYF
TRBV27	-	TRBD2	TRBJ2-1	TGTGCCAGCAGTTTATCGGGGGTAGGGCGGGAGCACAATGAGCAGTTCTTC	CASSLSGVGREHNEQFF
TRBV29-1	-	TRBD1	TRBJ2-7	TGCAGCGTTCGGACAGGGGACTACGAGCAGTACTTC	CSVRTGDYEQYF